This TCR beta chain was profiled in a study of cytomegalovirus exposure and HLA in healthy donors. Study-level results: Cytomegalovirus status was reportedly diagnosed by the classifier with high sensitivity and specificity. As a later analysis showed, a missense DCLRE1C variant was linked to trimming of TCR beta V- and J-genes.

About this clone: The target antigen is unknown.

At sampling all donors were nominally healthy, likely with unrecorded immune exposures. From germline, CDR1 is LNHNV and CDR2 YYDKDF (reference sequence). V was pared by 4 bases and J by 5 bases, with 12 bases between. This CDR3 comprises 14 residues. The PCR used 60 Vbeta and 13 Jbeta primers. In the original workflow: The count from a later analysis was roughly 80 million unique TCR beta chains, some 10 million of them shared. Measured with immunoSEQ multiplex PCR; TCRdb has only the in-frame clones, and not every one. For V, J and clone size, that table is used; D and trimming come from the DNA. The repertoire holds more than 85,000 clones, with roughly three quarters as singletons.

The J gene is TRBJ2-1, the V gene TRBV15, with D tentatively TRBD1 (6 bases). Source material: PBMCs. The TCR sequence derives from a woman in her forties or fifties in good health and CMV-seropositive. This CDR3 reads CATSTRTADNEQFF. The CDR3 DNA follows: TGTGCCACCAGCACCCGGACAGCAGACAATGAGCAGTTCTTC.